Shown below are 8 T cell receptor beta chains from a single sample sequenced in a study of CD8+ T cells in alopecia areata. Extracted from the samples, RNA was reverse transcribed into cDNA to serve as the sequencing template. TCRdb's copy holds only in-frame clones and misses some; the assay was immunoSEQ multiplex PCR. In the table there are 90,000 or so clones, 44% of which are singletons. Treatment described: oral pan-JAK inhibitor, 5-10 mg twice daily. This specimen was CD8+ T cells sorted from blood, taken at week 24, from a patient treated with tofacitinib. The receptors were gathered from a human donor with alopecia areata.

The V gene is TRBV4-1, the J gene TRBJ2-2, with 7 bases that match TRBD1. V shed 2 bases and J 7 bases; nucleotides not matched to a gene: 10. CDR3 length: 16 amino acids. Germline CDR1 MGHRA, CDR2 YSYEKL. The DNA of the CDR3 is TGCGCCAGCAGCCAAAGGGACAGCGGAATGATCGGGGAGCTGTTTTTT. This translates into CASSQRDSGMIGELFF.

The genes are TRBV9 and TRBJ2-1; 9 positions agree with TRBD1. Looked up from germline, CDR1 is SGDLS and CDR2 is YYNGEE. V lost 9 bases and J lost 9; bases outside the gene matches: 10. The CDR3 extends over 13 amino acids. CDR3 sequence (DNA): TGTGCCACCGGGGGGACAGGGATCGGTGAGCAGTTCTTC. It translates to CATGGTGIGEQFF.

This chain uses TRBV29-1 with TRBJ1-1; 7 bases agree with TRBD1. This CDR3 has 14 residues. Looked up from germline, CDR1 is SQVTM and CDR2 is ANQGSEA. The J segment lost 4 bases and the V segment lost 6 bases, leaving 11 bases of the junction unmatched. CDR3 amino acids: CSVDLQGYSTEAFF. The CDR3 coding sequence is TGCAGCGTCGATTTACAGGGGTATAGCACTGAAGCTTTCTTT.

This chain links TRBV27 with TRBJ1-2; a weak D match, TRBD1 (6 bases). Trimming removed 7 bases from V and 7 bases from J, with 16 bases in between. CDR1 MNHEY and CDR2 SMNVEV come from the germline V gene (reference sequence). CDR3 length: 13 amino acids. CDR3: CASTRRGAAGYTF. Here the CDR3 DNA reads TGTGCCAGCACCCGAAGGGGGGCGGCTGGCTACACCTTC.

The chain joins TRBV9 to TRBJ1-2; D is perhaps TRBD1 (6 bases). Germline CDR1 is SGDLS and CDR2 is YYNGEE. The CDR3 is 15 amino acids. Trimming removed 3 bases at V and 2 bases at J, with 14 bases between. DNA of the CDR3: TGTGCCAGCAGCGGTGATGGACAGACCAACTATGGCTACACCTTC. Amino acids: CASSGDGQTNYGYTF.

The V call is TRBV9, the J call TRBJ2-1; the match to TRBD1 covers 8 bases. The germline V gene encodes CDR1 SGDLS and CDR2 YYNGEE. Trimming removed 0 bases from V and 7 bases from J; junction bases left unmatched: 12. The CDR3 covers 17 residues. In nucleotides, the CDR3 is TGTGCCAGCAGCGTAGCTACTGGCAGGGGGCGACTAAATGAGCAGTTCTTC. Translating it yields CASSVATGRGRLNEQFF.

The table lists this clone with a few counts. The chain uses TRBV9 and TRBJ2-1; 7 bases line up with TRBD2. J gave up 0 bases and V 4 bases, and 7 bases lay outside the gene matches. CDR3 length equals 16 residues. Germline lookup yields CDR1 SGDLS and CDR2 YYNGEE. The CDR3 nucleotides are TGTGCCAGCAGCACTGAGCGGGACCTCTCCTACAATGAGCAGTTCTTC. Encoded protein: CASSTERDLSYNEQFF.

This chain uses TRBV28 with TRBJ2-6; 7 bases map to TRBD1. This CDR3 contains 16 residues. V lost 5 bases and J lost 2; bases outside the gene matches: 6. The germline V gene encodes CDR1 MDHEN and CDR2 SYDVKM. The CDR3 DNA is TGTGCCAGCAGTCCTCCGACAGGGACTGGGGCCAACGTCCTGACTTTC. Translated: CASSPPTGTGANVLTF. The full variable domain, completed using reference TRBV28 and TRBJ2-6, is DVKVTQSSRYLVKRTGEKVFLECVQDMDHENMFWYRQDPGLGLRLIYFSYDVKMKEKGDIPEGYSVSREKKERFSLILESASTNQTSMYLCASSPPTGTGANVLTFGAGSRLTVL.